This record concerns one TCR beta chain sequence. Preparing the TCRbeta library involved the use of unique molecular identifiers. MiXCR, applied by TCRdb to the PCR reads, yields one record per CDR3 protein. The sample holds around 380,000 distinct CDR3 sequences, roughly 10% seen once. The entry originates in a study of T-cell reconstitution after alpha-beta-depleted transplantation in children. V was shortened by 6 bases and J by 0 bases, with 15 bases between the two germline ends. CDR3 length: 15 amino acids. CDR1 DFQATT and CDR2 SNEGSKA come from the germline V gene (reference sequence). The material sequenced was PBMCs from the stem cell graft donor, taken from the stem cell graft. The receptor was isolated from a human donor who donated a stem cell graft to a child with acute myeloid leukemia. The rearrangement uses TRBV20-1 and TRBJ2-4; D unclear. CDR3 coding DNA: TGCAGTGCAGACGGTGCAGCTCTAGCCAAAAACATTCAGTACTTC. Encoded protein: CSADGAALAKNIQYF.